This passage covers 27 T cell receptor beta chains from one sample sequenced in a study of beta chain features in type 1 diabetes. No antigen has been identified for these receptors. cDNA synthesis used the whole RNA isolate, giving expressed TCRB sequences. Produced via immunoSEQ multiplex PCR; TCRdb's table is partial and in-frame only. The data contain a few hundred thousand clones, roughly 22% of them singletons. Overall study results and limits: There was a moderate but significant shortening of TCRB CDR3s in all four CD4+ subsets of Type 1 diabetes patients.

The sample comprised naive CD4+ T cells from blood. Receptors originate from a woman aged 40-49 years with type 1 diabetes.

This clone was counted between two and nine times. The J gene is TRBJ1-4, the V gene TRBV28; D is uncertain. The CDR3 loop spans 13 amino acids. The germline V and J ends were trimmed by 11 bases and 3 bases, with 13 bases remaining between them. Germline V gene lookup returns CDR1 MDHEN and CDR2 SYDVKM. In DNA form, the CDR3 reads TGTGCCGCAATTGCGGGAGCTAATGAAAAACTGTTTTTT. This sequence encodes CAAIAGANEKLFF.

The rearrangement joins TRBV18 to TRBJ1-1, with unresolved D. The CDR3 has 15 amino acids. Germline CDR1 is KGHSH and CDR2 is LQKENI. Trimming removed 3 bases at V and 2 bases at J, with 13 bases between. The CDR3 sequence is CASSPIGSENTEAFF. The CDR3 region has the DNA TGTGCCAGCTCACCTATAGGGAGCGAAAACACTGAAGCTTTCTTT.

This clone occurred a few times. The rearrangement uses TRBV7-2 and TRBJ1-1; D remains unclear. V gave up 0 bases and J gave up 1 base, with 9 bases separating them. CDR1 SGHTA and CDR2 FQGNSA come from the germline V gene. The CDR3 contains 15 residues. CDR3 nucleotides: TGTGCCAGCAGCTTAGCCACAGCCCCGAACACTGAAGCTTTCTTT. Translating gives CASSLATAPNTEAFF.

This clone was recorded a few times. V is TRBV6-5 and J is TRBJ2-3, with D possibly matching TRBD2 (5 bases). Trimming removed 2 bases from V and 0 bases from J, with 12 bases in between. In germline, CDR1 is MNHEY, CDR2 SVGAGI. The CDR3 spans 16 residues. The CDR3 DNA follows: TGTGCCAGCAGTTACCGGGGTAGCACTAGCACAGATACGCAGTATTTT. It specifies CASSYRGSTSTDTQYF.

This rearrangement joins TRBV30 to TRBJ2-7; possible D gene TRBD1, 5 bases. The V and J ends lost 3 bases and 5 bases respectively, with 14 bases between them. Germline-derived CDR1 and CDR2 are GTSNPN and SVGIG (reference sequence). This CDR3 has 13 amino acids. The CDR3 region is CAWRKGAANEQYF. In DNA form, the CDR3 reads TGTGCCTGGAGAAAAGGGGCTGCCAACGAGCAGTACTTC.

This clone appeared a few times. The chain couples TRBV20-1 to TRBJ2-1; D gene ambiguous. Germline loops: CDR1 DFQATT, CDR2 SNEGSKA (reference sequence). V was shortened by 4 bases and J by 7 bases, with 5 bases between the two germline ends. This CDR3 contains 10 residues. In nucleotides, the CDR3 is TGCAGTGCTAATTATAATGAGCAGTTCTTC. Protein sequence: CSANYNEQFF.

The chain combines TRBV20-1 with TRBJ1-2, with TRBD1 matching 7 bases. The CDR3 extends over 11 amino acids. V was pared by 5 bases and J by 7 bases, with 4 bases of the junction left unmatched. CDR1 is DFQATT, CDR2 SNEGSKA, per germline (reference sequence). This CDR3 is CSADRAGGYTF. In DNA, the CDR3 is TGCAGTGCTGACAGGGCGGGTGGCTACACCTTC.

This sequence joins TRBV5-1 and TRBJ2-3; D not certain. Trimming left V 3 bases short and J 1 base short, with 9 bases between. CDR3 length: 14 residues. The germline V gene encodes CDR1 SGHRS and CDR2 YFSETQ. CDR3 loop: CASSSGWGTDTQYF. CDR3 nucleotides: TGCGCCAGCAGCTCCGGGTGGGGCACAGATACGCAGTATTTT.

This chain joins TRBV29-1 and TRBJ1-2; D is possibly TRBD1 (6 bases). CDR3 length: 12 residues. Trimming took off 1 base at V and 6 bases at J, with 9 bases between the two ends. The germline CDR1 and CDR2 sequences are SQVTM and ANQGSEA. In nucleotides, the CDR3 is TGCAGCGTTGAAGGGACAGTAGATGGCTACACCTTC. It yields the protein CSVEGTVDGYTF.

This clone was counted between two and nine times. CDR3 bases: TGTGCCAGCAGCGCCCAGACAGCTCTCACCGGGGAGCTGTTTTTT. As protein: CASSAQTALTGELFF. The J gene is TRBJ2-2, the V gene TRBV6-4; D possibly corresponds to TRBD1 (5 bases). V lost 6 bases and J 4 bases, leaving 15 bases between the germline ends. Germline V CDR1 and CDR2: MRHNA, SNTAGT. This CDR3 has 15 residues.

The chain uses TRBV29-1 and TRBJ1-1; a possible D gene is TRBD1 (6 bases). Trimming took off 5 bases at V and 3 bases at J, with 13 bases between the two ends. Germline CDR1 reads SQVTM; CDR2 reads ANQGSEA. The CDR3 spans 13 residues. CDR3 in DNA: TGCAGCGTTAGGGCAGGGGTTGACACTGAAGCTTTCTTT. Translated: CSVRAGVDTEAFF.

The genes are TRBV21-1 and TRBJ1-5; the DNA was not compared with TRBD1, the D call given in the table. TRBV21-1 is a pseudogene locus. This CDR3 spans 17 amino acids. The CDR3 sequence: CASSKYRLTLSNQPQHF. The CDR3 region has the DNA TGTGCCAGCAGCAAATACAGGTTAACCCTGAGCAATCAGCCCCAGCATTTT.

This clone has only a few counts. This chain uses TRBV7-2 with TRBJ1-6, with a possible D match to TRBD1 (6 bases). Trimming removed 5 bases at V and 8 bases at J, with 10 bases between. CDR1 and CDR2 from the germline V gene are SGHTA and FQGNSA. The CDR3 totals 13 residues. CDR3 region: CASSPQGYSPLHF. The CDR3 nucleotides are TGTGCCAGCAGCCCACAGGGCTATTCACCCCTCCACTTT.

The chain recombines TRBV29-1 with TRBJ1-1; no firm D call. V lost 5 bases, J lost 3 bases, and 13 bases lay in between. Germline V gene lookup returns CDR1 SQVTM and CDR2 ANQGSEA. The length of the CDR3 is 13 residues. CDR3 in DNA: TGCAGCGTTCAAAATCTCGGGGACACTGAAGCTTTCTTT. The encoded protein is CSVQNLGDTEAFF.

The V gene is TRBV6-5, the J gene TRBJ1-5; no firm D call. Germline values: CDR1 MNHEY, CDR2 SVGAGI. V was shortened by 0 bases and J by 6 bases, with 9 bases between the two germline ends. This CDR3 has 14 residues. In DNA form, the CDR3 reads TGTGCCAGCAGTTACTCTCTAGGAGGTCAGCCCCAGCATTTT. Translated, it gives CASSYSLGGQPQHF.

This chain uses TRBV9 with TRBJ2-1; 7 bases fit TRBD1. The CDR3 runs 15 residues. Looked up from germline, CDR1 is SGDLS and CDR2 is YYNGEE. The V and J ends lost 0 bases and 8 bases, in that order; junction bases with no gene match: 8. The CDR3 nucleotides are TGTGCCAGCAGCGTAGATGGGACAGTAAAGTATGAGCAGTTCTTC. Protein product: CASSVDGTVKYEQFF.

V usage is TRBV29-1 and J usage is TRBJ1-1, with D unresolved. The V and J ends lost 7 bases and 2 bases respectively, with 5 bases between them. The CDR3 runs 10 residues. Germline values: CDR1 SQVTM, CDR2 ANQGSEA. CDR3 nucleotides: TGCAGCGCCGTAAACACTGAAGCTTTCTTT. Protein product: CSAVNTEAFF.

This clone was seen a few times. This sequence joins TRBV9 and TRBJ2-1; 7 nucleotides agree with TRBD1. Germline V gene sequence: CDR1 SGDLS, CDR2 YYNGEE. After removal of 4 bases from V and 4 bases from J, the junction contained 11 bases not matched to a gene. The CDR3 is 16 amino acids. CDR3 sequence (DNA): TGTGCCAGCAGCCCCCCGGGACAGCGATTTTACAATGAGCAGTTCTTC. This sequence encodes CASSPPGQRFYNEQFF.

This clone has more than one count but fewer than ten. The rearrangement uses TRBV5-4 and TRBJ2-1; 11 bases line up with TRBD2. V trimming: 4 bases; J trimming: 7 bases; junction bases outside the gene matches: 10. This CDR3 has 16 amino acids. CDR1 is SGHNT, CDR2 YYREEE, per germline (reference sequence). The CDR3 DNA sequence: TGTGCCAGCAGCGCCCGTAGCGGGAGGGCCGAGAATGAGCAGTTCTTC. Translating gives CASSARSGRAENEQFF. The variable domain in full, completed from reference TRBV5-4 and TRBJ2-1, reads ETGVTQSPTHLIKTRGQQVTLRCSSQSGHNTVSWYQQALGQGPQFIFQYYREEENGRGNFPPRFSGLQFPNYSSELNVNALELDDSALYLCASSARSGRAENEQFFGPGTRLTVL.

With respect to this clone: Compared with germline, one end of the junction differs, possibly owing to a read error. The chain has TRBV29-1 and TRBJ2-5; D is perhaps TRBD2 (6 bases). The CDR3 covers 13 residues. The germline CDR1 and CDR2 sequences are SQVTM and ANQGSEA. The CDR3 spells CSVEGDLGETQYF. CDR3 in DNA: TGCAGCGTCGAAGGGGACTTGGGGGAGACCCAGTACTTC.

This clone was counted between two and nine times. This chain's CDR3 is CASSKRGDLRETQYF. Written as DNA, the CDR3 is TGTGCCAGCAGCAAGCGGGGGGACCTCCGGGAGACCCAGTACTTC. The rearrangement uses TRBV7-8 and TRBJ2-5, with 9 bases fitting TRBD2. Per the germline V gene, CDR1 is SGHVS and CDR2 is FQNEAQ. Trimming removed 5 bases from V and 5 bases from J; junction bases left unmatched: 9. This CDR3 has 15 residues.

The gene calls are TRBV5-1 and TRBJ1-5; D is possibly TRBD1 (6 bases). This CDR3 is 15 amino acids long. The germline CDR1 and CDR2 sequences are SGHRS and YFSETQ. The V end was cut by 4 bases, the J end by 7 bases, with 18 bases between. The CDR3 spells CASSPDGGAGQPQHF. CDR3 DNA: TGCGCCAGCAGCCCCGACGGGGGGGCCGGGCAGCCCCAGCATTTT.

The chain links TRBV9 to TRBJ2-4, with D maybe TRBD1 (6 bases). The germline CDR1 and CDR2 sequences are SGDLS and YYNGEE. The CDR3 contains 13 residues. V lost 5 bases to trimming and J lost 9 bases, with 15 bases between them. The chain's CDR3 is CASSDPTGAIQYF. In DNA, the CDR3 is TGTGCCAGCAGTGACCCGACAGGAGCCATTCAGTACTTC.

This clone has a handful of counts. The chain has TRBV30 and TRBJ2-1; 11 nucleotides agree with TRBD2. V was pared by 0 bases and J by 6 bases, with 7 bases of the junction left unmatched. Germline values: CDR1 GTSNPN, CDR2 SVGIG (reference sequence). The CDR3 contains 16 residues. CDR3 sequence reads: CAWSVRRLAGPNEQFF. The CDR3 nucleotides read TGTGCCTGGAGTGTACGGCGACTAGCGGGACCCAATGAGCAGTTCTTC. The full variable domain, its missing parts supplied by reference TRBV30 and TRBJ2-1, is SQTIHQWPATLVQPVGSPLSLECTVEGTSNPNLYWYRQAAGRGLQLLFYSVGIGQISSEVPQNLSASRPQDRQFILSSKKLLLSDSGFYLCAWSVRRLAGPNEQFFGPGTRLTVL.

This chain connects TRBV7-2 to TRBJ2-7; D is unclear. Trimming took off 1 base at V and 2 bases at J, with 9 bases between the two ends. Germline CDR1 and CDR2: SGHTA and FQGNSA. The CDR3 extends over 14 amino acids. CDR3 DNA sequence: TGTGCCAGCAGCTTAGTTCAGTACACCTACGAGCAGTACTTC. This translates into CASSLVQYTYEQYF.

V is TRBV5-4 and J is TRBJ1-1, with D possibly matching TRBD1 (5 bases). The V end lost 4 bases, the J end lost 7 bases, and 11 bases lay between the germline ends. This CDR3 contains 12 residues. Looked up from germline, CDR1 is SGHNT and CDR2 is YYREEE (reference sequence). This CDR3 reads CASSQPGLEAFF. DNA for the CDR3: TGTGCCAGCAGCCAGCCGGGACTTGAAGCTTTCTTT.

The chain links TRBV2 to TRBJ2-1; 8 bases are a match to TRBD2. Trimming cost V 1 base and J 5 bases; bases outside gene matches: 1. This CDR3 spans 14 amino acids. Germline V gene sequence: CDR1 SNHLY, CDR2 FYNNEI. Written as DNA, the CDR3 is TGTGCCAGCAGTGAAGTAGCGGGAAACAATGAGCAGTTCTTC. Amino acid sequence: CASSEVAGNNEQFF.